This T cell receptor beta chain derives from a study of cytomegalovirus exposure and HLA in healthy donors. The germline CDR1 and CDR2 sequences are SQVTM and ANQGSEA. The V and J ends lost 3 bases and 2 bases respectively, with 11 bases between them. CDR3 size: 14 residues. In this sample, this clone turned up once. Primers for the PCR totalled 60 Vbeta and 13 Jbeta. Measured with immunoSEQ multiplex PCR; TCRdb has only the in-frame clones, and not every one. The sample contains a few hundred thousand clones, around nine tenths of which appear only once. The clonotype was recovered from a girl aged 2-10 years in good health and CMV-seronegative. Sequences were obtained from PBMCs. The rearrangement uses TRBV29-1 and TRBJ1-3; D is perhaps TRBD1 (6 bases). The DNA for the CDR3 is TGCAGCGTTGATACAGGGAGCACTGGAAACACCATATATTTT. Its translation is CSVDTGSTGNTIYF. The full variable domain, its missing parts supplied by reference TRBV29-1 and TRBJ1-3, is SAVISQKPSRDICQRGTSLTIQCQVDSQVTMMFWYRQQPGQSLTLIATANQGSEATYESGFVIDKFPISRPNLTFSTLTVSNMSPEDSSIYLCSVDTGSTGNTIYFGEGSWLTVV.